A selection of T cell receptor beta chains follows, all from one sample in a study of T cells in Graves' hyperthyroidism and ophthalmopathy. MiXCR was run by TCRdb on the multiplex PCR reads, yielding one entry per CDR3 protein. The table lists 400,000 to 500,000 distinct CDR3 sequences, approximately 14% of them singletons, with approximately 13% in the top ten. Sequencing was performed on blood. The receptors originated from a man aged 18 to 30 with Graves' ophthalmopathy. The CDR3 runs from the conserved cysteine through the conserved F or W. D genes are given only for firm matches. Clone sizes are given selectively: once, few, many, or a class where the clone is expanded.

d_gene: TRBD2; v_gene: TRBV12-3/TRBV12-4; abundance: many; j_gene: TRBJ2-1; CDR3nt: TGTGCCAGCAGAACCGGGACTAGCCCCTACAATGAGCAGTTCTTC; CDR3aa: CASRTGTSPYNEQFF
d_gene: TRBD2; v_gene: TRBV6-1; abundance: many; j_gene: TRBJ2-7; CDR3nt: TGTGCCAGCAGTAAAACTAGCGGGGGGGTTATTACCTACGAGCAGTACTTC; CDR3aa: CASSKTSGGVITYEQYF
d_gene: NA; v_gene: TRBV20-1; abundance: many; j_gene: TRBJ2-2; CDR3nt: TGCAGTGCCAAGAGTTATTATTGGGGATCAAGCGGGGAGCTGTTTTTT; CDR3aa: CSAKSYYWGSSGELFF
d_gene: TRBD2; v_gene: TRBV27; abundance: NA; j_gene: TRBJ2-7; CDR3nt: TGTGCCAGCGCCCCTAGCGGGGGACCCTACGAGCAGTACTTC; CDR3aa: CASAPSGGPYEQYF
d_gene: NA; v_gene: TRBV10-3; abundance: few; j_gene: TRBJ1-2; CDR3nt: TGTGCCATCAACCAAAACTATGGCTACACCTTC; CDR3aa: CAINQNYGYTF
d_gene: TRBD2; v_gene: TRBV19; abundance: NA; j_gene: TRBJ2-1; CDR3nt: TGTGCCAGTAGTACGGGACTAGCGGGAGGGCCATGGAATGAGCAGTTCTTC; CDR3aa: CASSTGLAGGPWNEQFF
d_gene: NA; v_gene: TRBV7-2; abundance: NA; j_gene: TRBJ2-6; CDR3nt: TGTGCCAGCAGCTTACCCGGGGTCAACGTCCTGACTTTC; CDR3aa: CASSLPGVNVLTF
d_gene: NA; v_gene: TRBV3-1; abundance: many; j_gene: TRBJ2-1; CDR3nt: TGTGCCAGCAGCCAGACGGGACCCGCCTACAATGAGCAGTTCTTC; CDR3aa: CASSQTGPAYNEQFF
d_gene: NA; v_gene: TRBV11-3; abundance: NA; j_gene: TRBJ2-7; CDR3nt: TGTGCCAGCAGCTTGGTCCGTGGGGTCGAGCAGTACTTC; CDR3aa: CASSLVRGVEQYF
d_gene: TRBD2; v_gene: TRBV7-9; abundance: NA; j_gene: TRBJ2-5; CDR3nt: TGTGCCAGCAGCCGGGGCGGGAGGAAGACCCAGTACTTC; CDR3aa: CASSRGGRKTQYF
d_gene: NA; v_gene: TRBV2; abundance: many; j_gene: TRBJ2-1; CDR3nt: TGTGCCAGCAGTGAGCGGGGATACAATGAGCAGTTCTTC; CDR3aa: CASSERGYNEQFF
d_gene: NA; v_gene: TRBV20-1; abundance: many; j_gene: TRBJ2-5; CDR3nt: TGCAGTGCTCCCCCTGGGGAGAAAAAACGAGAGACCCAGTACTTC; CDR3aa: CSAPPGEKKRETQYF
d_gene: NA; v_gene: TRBV6-1; abundance: many; j_gene: TRBJ2-1; CDR3nt: TGTGCCAGCACAAGGTTTCGAGGTCGTAGCTCCTACAATGAGCAGTTCTTC; CDR3aa: CASTRFRGRSSYNEQFF
d_gene: NA; v_gene: TRBV28; abundance: NA; j_gene: TRBJ1-2; CDR3nt: TGTGCCAGCAGTTCGCGGGACCGCTATGGCTACACCTTC; CDR3aa: CASSSRDRYGYTF
d_gene: NA; v_gene: TRBV3-1; abundance: many; j_gene: TRBJ2-3; CDR3nt: TGTGCCAGCACCCTCACGGGGAGTGCGGGATCAGATACGCAGTATTTT; CDR3aa: CASTLTGSAGSDTQYF
d_gene: TRBD2; v_gene: TRBV11-3; abundance: many; j_gene: TRBJ2-7; CDR3nt: TGTGCCAGCGCCCCGCGGGGGGGAGCCTACGAGCAGTACTTC; CDR3aa: CASAPRGGAYEQYF
d_gene: TRBD2; v_gene: TRBV10-2; abundance: NA; j_gene: TRBJ2-3; CDR3nt: TGCGCCAGCATCGGACTAGCGGGAAAAGATACGCAGTATTTT; CDR3aa: CASIGLAGKDTQYF
d_gene: TRBD2; v_gene: TRBV2; abundance: NA; j_gene: TRBJ2-3; CDR3nt: TGTGCCAGCAGTGAAAGACTAGCGGGGGGGTATAGCGATACGCAGTATTTT; CDR3aa: CASSERLAGGYSDTQYF
d_gene: TRBD2; v_gene: TRBV12-3/TRBV12-4; abundance: NA; j_gene: TRBJ2-3; CDR3nt: TGTGCCAGCAGTCAGAACCCTTTAGCGGGGAGGGCAGATACGCAGTATTTT; CDR3aa: CASSQNPLAGRADTQYF
d_gene: NA; v_gene: TRBV5-5; abundance: NA; j_gene: TRBJ2-3; CDR3nt: TGTGCCAGCAGCTTGTTTAGGGGTCCCACAGATACGCAGTATTTT; CDR3aa: CASSLFRGPTDTQYF
d_gene: TRBD1; v_gene: TRBV18; abundance: many; j_gene: TRBJ2-7; CDR3nt: TGCGCCAGCAGCAGACAGGGTAGCTACGAGCAGTACTTC; CDR3aa: CASSRQGSYEQYF
d_gene: NA; v_gene: TRBV7-3; abundance: NA; j_gene: TRBJ2-5; CDR3nt: TGTGCCAGCAGCTTAGGGGGCCCCAAAGAGACCCAGTACTTC; CDR3aa: CASSLGGPKETQYF
d_gene: NA; v_gene: TRBV15; abundance: few; j_gene: TRBJ2-1; CDR3nt: TGTGCCACCAGCACCAACAGGTTCCCCACCTACAATGAGCAGTTCTTC; CDR3aa: CATSTNRFPTYNEQFF
d_gene: TRBD2; v_gene: TRBV6-1; abundance: many; j_gene: TRBJ2-7; CDR3nt: TGTGCCAGCAGGCAAGGGAGTAGCGGGTACGAGCAGTACTTC; CDR3aa: CASRQGSSGYEQYF
d_gene: TRBD1; v_gene: TRBV2; abundance: many; j_gene: TRBJ2-4; CDR3nt: TGTGCCAGCTCCCAGGGCCGGACAGGGCTTGACATTCAGTACTTC; CDR3aa: CASSQGRTGLDIQYF
d_gene: NA; v_gene: TRBV29-1; abundance: many; j_gene: TRBJ1-1; CDR3nt: TGCAGCGTGGACAGCATTTTGGGGAACACTGAAGCTTTCTTT; CDR3aa: CSVDSILGNTEAFF
d_gene: TRBD1; v_gene: TRBV25-1; abundance: few; j_gene: TRBJ1-5; CDR3nt: TGTGCCAGCAGTCCTTTCGGGACAGGTAACAATCAGCCCCAGCATTTT; CDR3aa: CASSPFGTGNNQPQHF
d_gene: TRBD1; v_gene: TRBV12-3/TRBV12-4; abundance: many; j_gene: TRBJ1-2; CDR3nt: TGTGCCAGCAGTGGCTGGACAGGGGTGGATTATGGCTACACCTTC; CDR3aa: CASSGWTGVDYGYTF
d_gene: NA; v_gene: TRBV6-1; abundance: many; j_gene: TRBJ2-3; CDR3nt: TGTGCCAGCAGCCAGCGTTACACCTCAGATACGCAGTATTTT; CDR3aa: CASSQRYTSDTQYF
d_gene: NA; v_gene: TRBV6-1; abundance: many; j_gene: TRBJ1-5; CDR3nt: TGTGCCAGCAGTGCGGGAGACGGAAATCAGCCCCAGCATTTT; CDR3aa: CASSAGDGNQPQHF
d_gene: NA; v_gene: TRBV19; abundance: NA; j_gene: TRBJ2-7; CDR3nt: TGTGCCAGTAGTATAGATACCCAGCTCTACGAGCAGTACTTC; CDR3aa: CASSIDTQLYEQYF
d_gene: TRBD1; v_gene: TRBV19; abundance: NA; j_gene: TRBJ1-1; CDR3nt: TGTGCCAGTAGGCCGGGACAGGGGATGGTGAACACTGAAGCTTTCTTT; CDR3aa: CASRPGQGMVNTEAFF
d_gene: NA; v_gene: TRBV5-1; abundance: NA; j_gene: TRBJ2-7; CDR3nt: TGCGCCAGCAGCAACAGGGGGGGAGACGAGCAGTACTTC; CDR3aa: CASSNRGGDEQYF
d_gene: NA; v_gene: TRBV7-7; abundance: NA; j_gene: TRBJ2-2; CDR3nt: TGTGCTAGCAGCCGAGCTCTCGGCCGGGTAAACACCGGGGAGCCGTTTTTT; CDR3aa: CASSRALGRVNTGEPFF
d_gene: NA; v_gene: TRBV2; abundance: many; j_gene: TRBJ2-7; CDR3nt: TGTGCCAGCAGGGGGATATGGACGCCCTACGAGCAGTACTTC; CDR3aa: CASRGIWTPYEQYF
d_gene: TRBD2; v_gene: TRBV6-1; abundance: many; j_gene: TRBJ2-1; CDR3nt: TGTGCCAGCAGTTCTACTAGCGGGGGGGCCTACAATGAGCAGTTCTTC; CDR3aa: CASSSTSGGAYNEQFF
d_gene: NA; v_gene: TRBV10-2; abundance: few; j_gene: TRBJ2-7; CDR3nt: TGCGCCAGCAGTAGCAGGAGTGGGGACGAGCAGTACTTC; CDR3aa: CASSSRSGDEQYF
d_gene: TRBD2; v_gene: TRBV20-1; abundance: many; j_gene: TRBJ2-7; CDR3nt: TGCAGTGCTAGAGAGCGGGGGAGTTACGAGCAGTACTTC; CDR3aa: CSARERGSYEQYF
d_gene: NA; v_gene: TRBV7-9; abundance: many; j_gene: TRBJ2-5; CDR3nt: TGTGCCAGCAGCTTAGCATGGGGGATTTTGGAGACCCAGTACTTC; CDR3aa: CASSLAWGILETQYF
d_gene: NA; v_gene: TRBV6-5; abundance: NA; j_gene: TRBJ2-7; CDR3nt: TGTGCCAGCAGTTACGGAATGGAGGAGCAGTACTTC; CDR3aa: CASSYGMEEQYF
d_gene: NA; v_gene: TRBV30; abundance: few; j_gene: TRBJ1-5; CDR3nt: TGTGCCTGGAGTACCAGGGGTCTCCTCGTTACTAGCAATCAGCCCCAGCATTTT; CDR3aa: CAWSTRGLLVTSNQPQHF
d_gene: NA; v_gene: TRBV4-2; abundance: NA; j_gene: TRBJ2-3; CDR3nt: TGTGCCAGCAGCCAAGGAGGGGGGGGGGGCGCAGATACGCAGTATTTT; CDR3aa: CASSQGGGGGADTQYF
d_gene: NA; v_gene: TRBV9; abundance: many; j_gene: TRBJ2-5; CDR3nt: TGTGCCAGCAGCGTAGAAGTCTACAGGGCAGAGGAGACCCAGTACTTC; CDR3aa: CASSVEVYRAEETQYF
d_gene: NA; v_gene: TRBV28; abundance: many; j_gene: TRBJ1-5; CDR3nt: TGTGCCAGCAGTGTGGCAATGACAGGCCAGCCCCAGCATTTT; CDR3aa: CASSVAMTGQPQHF
d_gene: NA; v_gene: TRBV7-2; abundance: few; j_gene: TRBJ2-2; CDR3nt: TGTGCCAGCAGCCGGACAGACACCGGGGAGCTGTTTTTT; CDR3aa: CASSRTDTGELFF
d_gene: TRBD1; v_gene: TRBV10-2; abundance: few; j_gene: TRBJ1-2; CDR3nt: TGCGCCAGCAGATTCGGACAGGGGGCTTATGGCTACACCTTC; CDR3aa: CASRFGQGAYGYTF